Listed below are T cell receptor beta chains from one sample, sequenced in a study of T cell repertoires in cytomegalovirus infection. No antigen has been identified for these receptors. TCRdb re-called the reads with MiXCR, one entry per CDR3 protein. The sample has about 700,000 distinct CDR3 sequences; around 31% are singletons. Sequenced here: cultured PBMCs, sampled from culture after CMV antigen stimulation. The receptors originated from a human donor in good health (CMV status not recorded). Some clones in this sample may be carry-over from other donors' samples. Each CDR3 is given with its conserved first and last residue. A D gene is named only where the DNA matches it firmly. Only part of the rows carry a size: once, few, many, or a class if the clone is expanded.

v_call: TRBV20-1; clone_size: NA; j_call: TRBJ1-1; d_call: NA; cdr3_aa: CSAHGTPITEAFF; cdr3_nt: TGCAGTGCTCACGGGACACCGATCACTGAAGCTTTCTTT
v_call: TRBV7-9; clone_size: NA; j_call: TRBJ1-6; d_call: NA; cdr3_aa: CASSLEAGNNSPLHF; cdr3_nt: TGTGCCAGCAGCTTAGAGGCAGGGAATAATTCACCCCTCCACTTT
v_call: TRBV7-2; clone_size: many; j_call: TRBJ2-6; d_call: NA; cdr3_aa: CASSLSRDPGANVLTF; cdr3_nt: TGTGCCAGCAGCTTAAGCCGGGACCCTGGGGCCAACGTCCTGACTTTC
v_call: TRBV7-2; clone_size: many; j_call: TRBJ2-3; d_call: NA; cdr3_aa: CASSFGEGTDTQYF; cdr3_nt: TGTGCCAGCAGCTTCGGGGAGGGCACAGATACGCAGTATTTT
v_call: TRBV18; clone_size: NA; j_call: TRBJ1-2; d_call: NA; cdr3_aa: CASSPLPRQPDNYGYTF; cdr3_nt: TGTGCCAGCTCACCATTGCCTCGACAGCCGGATAACTATGGCTACACCTTC
v_call: TRBV20-1; clone_size: NA; j_call: TRBJ2-3; d_call: NA; cdr3_aa: CSEGLDTQYF; cdr3_nt: TGCAGCGAAGGCCTTGATACGCAGTATTTT
v_call: TRBV5-5; clone_size: few; j_call: TRBJ1-1; d_call: NA; cdr3_aa: CASSFVAPAAEAFF; cdr3_nt: TGTGCCAGCAGCTTTGTGGCCCCAGCCGCTGAAGCTTTCTTT
v_call: TRBV25-1; clone_size: NA; j_call: TRBJ1-6; d_call: NA; cdr3_aa: CASSEMRVNSPLHF; cdr3_nt: TGTGCCAGCAGTGAAATGAGGGTAAATTCACCCCTCCACTTT
v_call: TRBV5-5; clone_size: few; j_call: TRBJ1-6; d_call: NA; cdr3_aa: CASSYDAGLYNSPLHF; cdr3_nt: TGTGCCAGCAGCTACGACGCGGGTCTCTATAATTCACCCCTCCACTTT
v_call: TRBV7-6; clone_size: NA; j_call: TRBJ2-7; d_call: TRBD2; cdr3_aa: CASSPHPLAGADEQYF; cdr3_nt: TGTGCCAGCAGCCCCCATCCTCTAGCGGGGGCCGACGAGCAGTACTTC
v_call: TRBV7-2; clone_size: few; j_call: TRBJ2-5; d_call: NA; cdr3_aa: CASSLAAGPETQYF; cdr3_nt: TGTGCCAGCAGCTTAGCTGCAGGGCCAGAGACCCAGTACTTC
v_call: TRBV7-4; clone_size: NA; j_call: TRBJ2-1; d_call: TRBD2; cdr3_aa: CASSHVGLAGGVDEQFF; cdr3_nt: TGTGCCAGCAGTCATGTCGGACTAGCGGGAGGGGTGGATGAGCAGTTCTTC
v_call: TRBV6-2/TRBV6-3; clone_size: NA; j_call: TRBJ2-1; d_call: TRBD1; cdr3_aa: CASSETTGAVYNEQFF; cdr3_nt: TGTGCCAGCAGTGAAACTACAGGGGCGGTCTACAATGAGCAGTTCTTC
v_call: TRBV7-4; clone_size: few; j_call: TRBJ1-6; d_call: NA; cdr3_aa: CASSFTLDSPASRSPLHF; cdr3_nt: TGTGCCAGCAGCTTCACCCTAGACAGTCCGGCCTCGCGTTCACCCCTCCACTTT
v_call: TRBV28; clone_size: NA; j_call: TRBJ1-2; d_call: NA; cdr3_aa: CASSFIGQGYTF; cdr3_nt: TGTGCCAGCAGTTTTATTGGGCAGGGCTACACCTTC
v_call: TRBV12-3/TRBV12-4; clone_size: NA; j_call: TRBJ1-2; d_call: TRBD1; cdr3_aa: CASSRDRVFGYTF; cdr3_nt: TGTGCCAGCAGTAGGGACAGGGTTTTTGGCTACACCTTC
v_call: TRBV6-1; clone_size: NA; j_call: TRBJ2-5; d_call: NA; cdr3_aa: CASSRGHRKQETQYF; cdr3_nt: TGTGCCAGCAGCCGGGGACATCGGAAACAAGAGACCCAGTACTTC
v_call: TRBV7-2; clone_size: many; j_call: TRBJ1-2; d_call: NA; cdr3_aa: CASSSSPGSDGYTF; cdr3_nt: TGTGCCAGCAGCTCCTCCCCTGGGTCGGATGGCTACACCTTC